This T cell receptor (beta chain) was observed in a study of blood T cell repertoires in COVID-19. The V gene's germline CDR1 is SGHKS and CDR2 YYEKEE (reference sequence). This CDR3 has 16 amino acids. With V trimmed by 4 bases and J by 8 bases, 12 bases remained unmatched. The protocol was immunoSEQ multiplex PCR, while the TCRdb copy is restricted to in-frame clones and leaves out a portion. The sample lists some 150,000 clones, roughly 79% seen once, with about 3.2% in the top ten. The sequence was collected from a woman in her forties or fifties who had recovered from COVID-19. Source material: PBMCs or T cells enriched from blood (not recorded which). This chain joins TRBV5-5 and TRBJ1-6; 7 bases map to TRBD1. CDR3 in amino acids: CASSLFEGAPDSPLHF. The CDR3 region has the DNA TGTGCCAGCAGCCTCTTCGAGGGGGCGCCGGATTCACCCCTCCACTTT.